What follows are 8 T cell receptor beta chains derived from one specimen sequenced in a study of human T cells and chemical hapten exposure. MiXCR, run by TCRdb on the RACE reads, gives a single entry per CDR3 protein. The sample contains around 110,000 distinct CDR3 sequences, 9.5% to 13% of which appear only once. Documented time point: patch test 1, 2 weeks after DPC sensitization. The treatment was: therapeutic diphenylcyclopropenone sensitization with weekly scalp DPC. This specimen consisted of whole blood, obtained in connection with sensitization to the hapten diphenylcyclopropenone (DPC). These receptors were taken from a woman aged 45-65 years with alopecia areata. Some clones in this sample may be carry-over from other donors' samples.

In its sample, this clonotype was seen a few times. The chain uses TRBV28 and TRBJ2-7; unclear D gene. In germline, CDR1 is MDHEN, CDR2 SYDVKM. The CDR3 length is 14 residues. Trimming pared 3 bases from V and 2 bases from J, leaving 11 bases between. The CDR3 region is CASSLGIRTYEQYF. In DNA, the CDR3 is TGTGCCAGCAGTTTGGGGATAAGGACCTACGAGCAGTACTTC.

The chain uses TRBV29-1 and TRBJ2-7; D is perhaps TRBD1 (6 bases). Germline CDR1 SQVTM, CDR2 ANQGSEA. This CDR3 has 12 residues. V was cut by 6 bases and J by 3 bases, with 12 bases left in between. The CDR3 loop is CSVTSGVYEQYF. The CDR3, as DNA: TGCAGCGTGACCTCAGGGGTCTACGAGCAGTACTTC.

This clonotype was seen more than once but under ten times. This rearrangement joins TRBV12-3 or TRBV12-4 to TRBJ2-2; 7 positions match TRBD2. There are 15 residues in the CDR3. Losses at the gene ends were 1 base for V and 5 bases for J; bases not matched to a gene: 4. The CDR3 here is CASSLGGRRTGELFF. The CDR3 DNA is TGTGCCAGCAGTTTAGGCGGGAGACGGACCGGGGAGCTGTTTTTT.

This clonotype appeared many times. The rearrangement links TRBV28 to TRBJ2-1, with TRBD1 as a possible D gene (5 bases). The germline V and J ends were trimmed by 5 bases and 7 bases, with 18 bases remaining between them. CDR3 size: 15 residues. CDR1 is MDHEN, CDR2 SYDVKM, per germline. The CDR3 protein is CASSLRVPYRNEQFF. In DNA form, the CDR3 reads TGTGCCAGCAGTCTCAGGGTCCCTTACAGGAATGAGCAGTTCTTC.

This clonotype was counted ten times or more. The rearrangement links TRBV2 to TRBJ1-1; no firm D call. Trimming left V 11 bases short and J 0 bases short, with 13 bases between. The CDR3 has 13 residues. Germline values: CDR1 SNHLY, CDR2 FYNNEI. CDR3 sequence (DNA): TGTGCCTCTACCAGGCAGGTGAACACTGAAGCTTTCTTT. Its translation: CASTRQVNTEAFF.

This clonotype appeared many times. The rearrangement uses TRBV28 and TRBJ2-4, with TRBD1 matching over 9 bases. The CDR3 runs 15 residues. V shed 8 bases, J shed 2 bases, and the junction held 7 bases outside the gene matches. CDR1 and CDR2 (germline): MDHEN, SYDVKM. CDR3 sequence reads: CASGTGGVTKNIQYF. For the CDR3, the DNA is TGTGCCAGCGGTACAGGGGGCGTCACCAAAAACATTCAGTACTTC.

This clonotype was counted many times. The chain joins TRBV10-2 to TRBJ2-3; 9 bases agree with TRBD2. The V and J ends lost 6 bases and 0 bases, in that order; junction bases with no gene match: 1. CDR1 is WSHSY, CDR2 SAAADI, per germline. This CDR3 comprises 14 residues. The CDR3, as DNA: TGCGCCAGCAGAACTAGCGGGAGCACAGATACGCAGTATTTT. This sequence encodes CASRTSGSTDTQYF.

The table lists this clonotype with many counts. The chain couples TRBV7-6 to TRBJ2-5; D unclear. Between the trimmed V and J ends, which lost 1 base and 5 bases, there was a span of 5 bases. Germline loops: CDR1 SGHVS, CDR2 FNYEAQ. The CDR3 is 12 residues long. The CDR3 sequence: CASSLGSETQYF. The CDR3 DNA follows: TGTGCCAGCAGCTTAGGCTCCGAGACCCAGTACTTC.